One sample yielded the 20 T cell receptor beta chains listed below, sequenced in a study of post-analysis software for immune sequencing data. General study findings and limits: TRBV5-6, TRBV5-1 and TRBV20-1 belonged to a set of roughly 5 TRBV segments that were more frequent in patients than controls.

These receptors lack a known antigen. Tagging with unique molecular identifiers was a feature of the TCR beta cDNA libraries. In TCRdb, the PCR reads were re-called with MiXCR into one record per CDR3 protein. The data show roughly 400,000 distinct CDR3 sequences, with approximately 42% seen just once and 7.5% to 8.5% held by the top ten. Sequenced material: blood. The receptor source for this set is a girl aged 2-10 years with multiple sclerosis.

The chain has TRBV2 and TRBJ2-2, with 12 nucleotides matching TRBD2. V lost 9 bases to trimming and J lost 8 bases; unmatched junction nucleotides: 10. CDR3 length equals 15 residues. The V gene's germline CDR1 is SNHLY and CDR2 FYNNEI. CDR3 protein: CARSRLAGEGGELFF. In DNA form, the CDR3 reads TGTGCCAGAAGCCGACTAGCGGGGGAGGGAGGGGAGCTGTTTTTT.

The rearrangement links TRBV28 to TRBJ1-2, with no clear D. Germline assignment: CDR1 MDHEN and CDR2 SYDVKM. The CDR3 sequence is 14 residues long. Trimming cost V 2 bases and J 2 bases, with 9 bases left between them. The CDR3 nucleotides are TGTGCCAGCAGTTTACAAATAGTCAACTATGGCTACACCTTC. This translates into CASSLQIVNYGYTF.

The chain carries TRBV5-1 and TRBJ2-2; D is unresolved. The V gene's germline CDR1 is SGHRS and CDR2 YFSETQ. This CDR3 has 13 residues. V lost 0 bases and J lost 7, with 7 bases in between. CDR3: CASSLVVFGELFF. The CDR3 coding sequence is TGCGCCAGCAGCTTGGTCGTATTCGGGGAGCTGTTTTTT.

The chain uses TRBV7-2 and TRBJ1-2; tentative D call: TRBD1 (5 bases). This CDR3 has 15 residues. The germline gives CDR1 SGHTA, CDR2 FQGNSA. The ends were cut back, 5 bases at V and 0 bases at J, with 13 bases in the middle. The CDR3, as DNA: TGTGCCAGCAGCCCACGGACAAGTACTAACTATGGCTACACCTTC. As protein: CASSPRTSTNYGYTF. The variable domain in full, completed from reference TRBV7-2 and TRBJ1-2, reads GAGVSQSPSNKVTEKGKDVELRCDPISGHTALYWYRQSLGQGLEFLIYFQGNSAPDKSGLPSDRFSAERTGGSVSTLTIQRTQQEDSAVYLCASSPRTSTNYGYTFGSGTRLTVV.

This sequence joins TRBV2 and TRBJ2-1; TRBD2 matches at 12 bases. The germline V gene encodes CDR1 SNHLY and CDR2 FYNNEI. The CDR3 is made up of 18 amino acids. The V gene end was trimmed by 8 bases and the J gene end by 0 bases; junction bases not matched to a gene: 11. CDR3 in amino acids: CASDSGTSGFSSYNEQFF. CDR3 nucleotide sequence: TGTGCCAGCGATTCCGGGACTAGCGGGTTTAGCTCCTACAATGAGCAGTTCTTC. Combining the CDR3 with reference TRBV2 and TRBJ2-1 gives the whole variable domain EPEVTQTPSHQVTQMGQEVILRCVPISNHLYFYWYRQILGQKVEFLVSFYNNEISEKSEIFDDQFSVERPDGSNFTLKIRSTKLEDSAMYFCASDSGTSGFSSYNEQFFGPGTRLTVL.

The gene calls are TRBV4-2 and TRBJ2-1; TRBD1 matches at 9 bases. The ends lost 4 bases at V and 5 bases at J; junction bases unmatched: 12. CDR1 is LGHNA and CDR2 is YNFKEQ in the germline V gene. The CDR3 loop spans 17 amino acids. The CDR3 region has the DNA TGTGCCAGCAGCCGGTTAGGACAGGGGTCTTTTGACAATGAGCAGTTCTTC. Translation gives CASSRLGQGSFDNEQFF.

The rearrangement joins TRBV12-3 or TRBV12-4 to TRBJ2-3; no clear D. This CDR3 region has 13 residues. Trimming took 7 bases from V and 5 from J, leaving 13 bases between them. CDR3 region: CASKGMSGDTQYF. The CDR3 nucleotides read TGTGCCAGCAAAGGGATGTCAGGAGATACGCAGTATTTT.

The chain recombines TRBV6-1 with TRBJ2-3; D is undetermined. The germline V gene encodes CDR1 MNHNS and CDR2 SASEGT. The CDR3 runs 12 residues. Trimming cost V 5 bases and J 6 bases, with 9 bases left between them. The CDR3 DNA is TGTGCCAGCAGTCTAAACTTTGATACGCAGTATTTT. Protein sequence: CASSLNFDTQYF.

On this clonotype itself: Being one base from a much bigger clone, this may be a read error. The genes are TRBV7-2 and TRBJ2-1, with 8 bases that match TRBD2. Per the germline V gene, CDR1 is SGHTA and CDR2 is FQGNSA. The CDR3 runs to 15 residues. V lost 2 bases to trimming and J lost 7 bases; unmatched junction nucleotides: 7. The CDR3 is CASSLSGSAKNEQFF. The CDR3 DNA sequence: TGTGCCAGCAGCTTAAGCGGGAGTGCCAAGAATGAGCAGTTCTTC.

This clonotype appeared a few times. The V gene is TRBV15, the J gene TRBJ2-1; D is undetermined. Trimming removed 1 base from V and 8 bases from J, with 6 bases in between. Germline CDR1 is LNHNV and CDR2 is YYDKDF (reference sequence). The CDR3 consists of 12 residues. The CDR3 protein is CATSRGGDEQFF. The CDR3 region has the DNA TGTGCCACCAGCAGAGGAGGAGATGAGCAGTTCTTC.

This chain links TRBV12-3 or TRBV12-4 with TRBJ2-5; D possibly corresponds to TRBD2 (6 bases). The J call may be wrong; the DNA end is better matched by TRBJ2-7. The CDR3 totals 13 residues. CDR3 coding DNA: TGTGCCAGCAGTTTGGACGGGACTCACGAGCAGTACTTC. The encoded protein is CASSLDGTHEQYF.

This clonotype was counted only a few times. This chain joins TRBV4-2 and TRBJ1-2; D not resolved. The V end was cut by 4 bases, the J end by 6 bases, with 15 bases between. Per germline, CDR1 LGHNA and CDR2 YNFKEQ. The CDR3 has 14 residues. CDR3 nucleotides: TGTGCCAGCAGCCGAAGCGACGAGAACGATGGCTACACCTTC. Protein: CASSRSDENDGYTF.

This clonotype has a handful of counts. The chain joins TRBV14 to TRBJ2-7, with D hard to call. Per germline, CDR1 SGHDN and CDR2 FVKESK. The CDR3 consists of 14 residues. With 1 base removed from V and 5 bases from J, the gap between germline ends came to 12 bases. CDR3 sequence: CASSQAVPEDEQYF. The CDR3 DNA reads as TGTGCCAGCAGCCAAGCTGTCCCCGAGGACGAGCAGTACTTC.

This clonotype was recorded only once. The chain is built from TRBV7-2 and TRBJ2-1; no firm D call. CDR1 is SGHTA, CDR2 FQGNSA, per germline. Trimming took 1 base from V and 0 from J, leaving 7 bases between them. The CDR3 loop spans 15 amino acids. The CDR3 spells CASSLDVASYNEQFF. DNA for the CDR3: TGTGCCAGCAGCTTAGATGTGGCCTCCTACAATGAGCAGTTCTTC. Variable domain in full (rest from reference TRBV7-2 and TRBJ2-1): GAGVSQSPSNKVTEKGKDVELRCDPISGHTALYWYRQSLGQGLEFLIYFQGNSAPDKSGLPSDRFSAERTGGSVSTLTIQRTQQEDSAVYLCASSLDVASYNEQFFGPGTRLTVL.

The CDR3 protein is CASSFLGSSTGELFF. The CDR3 DNA follows: TGCGCCAGCAGCTTTTTGGGCAGCAGCACCGGGGAGCTGTTTTTT. The chain uses TRBV5-1 and TRBJ2-2; D remains ambiguous. Per the germline V gene, CDR1 is SGHRS and CDR2 is YFSETQ. Trimming took off 2 bases at V and 4 bases at J, with 12 bases between the two ends. The CDR3 runs 15 residues.

The J gene is TRBJ2-7, the V gene TRBV5-1; 12 nucleotides match TRBD2. V lost 3 bases, J lost 3 bases, and 19 bases stayed unmatched. Germline V gene lookup returns CDR1 SGHRS and CDR2 YFSETQ. This CDR3 spans 20 amino acids. The CDR3 loop reads CASSSPTTGLAGTAYYEQYF. The CDR3, as DNA: TGCGCCAGCAGCTCGCCAACAACGGGACTAGCGGGTACCGCCTACTACGAGCAGTACTTC.

This rearrangement joins TRBV4-3 to TRBJ2-3, with 11 bases matching TRBD2. The CDR3 consists of 18 residues. Trimming at V came to 0 bases and at J to 0 bases, leaving 5 bases not matched to a gene. Germline assignment: CDR1 LGHNA and CDR2 YSLEER. CDR3 sequence (DNA): TGCGCCAGCAGCCAAGATTGGGGACTAGCGGATAGCACAGATACGCAGTATTTT. Translation: CASSQDWGLADSTDTQYF.

The chain recombines TRBV20-1 with TRBJ2-7; D not resolved. This CDR3 has 11 residues. Germline CDR1 and CDR2: DFQATT and SNEGSKA (reference sequence). Trimming left V 1 base short and J 4 bases short, with 5 bases between. The CDR3 DNA follows: TGCAGTGCTAGAGGTAGATACGAGCAGTACTTC. Translation: CSARGRYEQYF.

This clonotype occurred a few times. This chain joins TRBV15 and TRBJ2-7; maybe TRBD2 (5 bases). Germline CDR1 LNHNV, CDR2 YYDKDF (reference sequence). The ends were cut back, 1 base at V and 0 bases at J, with 16 bases in the middle. The CDR3 is made up of 17 amino acids. This CDR3 reads CATSRGSYKGASYEQYF. In DNA, the CDR3 is TGTGCCACCAGCAGAGGAAGCTACAAGGGAGCCTCCTACGAGCAGTACTTC.

J is TRBJ2-3 and V is TRBV10-3; D remains unclear. The V gene's germline CDR1 is ENHRY and CDR2 SYGVKD. Trimming stripped 0 bases from V and 2 bases from J, with 18 bases between. There are 18 residues in the CDR3. DNA of the CDR3: TGTGCCATCAGTGAGTCGATTTTTGGGGTCTGGGACACAGATACGCAGTATTTT. Amino acid sequence: CAISESIFGVWDTDTQYF.